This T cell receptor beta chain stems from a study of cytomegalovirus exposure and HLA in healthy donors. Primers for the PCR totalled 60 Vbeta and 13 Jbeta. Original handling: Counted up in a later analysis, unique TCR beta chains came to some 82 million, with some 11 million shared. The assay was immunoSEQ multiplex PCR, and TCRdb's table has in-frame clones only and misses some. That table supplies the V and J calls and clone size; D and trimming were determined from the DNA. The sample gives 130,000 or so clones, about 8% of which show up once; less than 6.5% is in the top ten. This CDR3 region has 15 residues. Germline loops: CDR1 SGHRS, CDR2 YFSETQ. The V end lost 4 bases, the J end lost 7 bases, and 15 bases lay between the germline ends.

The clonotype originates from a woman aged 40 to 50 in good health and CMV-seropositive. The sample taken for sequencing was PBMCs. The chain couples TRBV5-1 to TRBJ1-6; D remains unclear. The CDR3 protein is CASSPRGQANSPLHF. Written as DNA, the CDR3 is TGCGCCAGCAGCCCCCGAGGGCAGGCCAATTCACCCCTCCACTTT. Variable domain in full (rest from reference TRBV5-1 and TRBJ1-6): KAGVTQTPRYLIKTRGQQVTLSCSPISGHRSVSWYQQTPGQGLQFLFEYFSETQRNKGNFPGRFSGRQFSNSRSEMNVSTLELGDSALYLCASSPRGQANSPLHFGNGTRLTVT.